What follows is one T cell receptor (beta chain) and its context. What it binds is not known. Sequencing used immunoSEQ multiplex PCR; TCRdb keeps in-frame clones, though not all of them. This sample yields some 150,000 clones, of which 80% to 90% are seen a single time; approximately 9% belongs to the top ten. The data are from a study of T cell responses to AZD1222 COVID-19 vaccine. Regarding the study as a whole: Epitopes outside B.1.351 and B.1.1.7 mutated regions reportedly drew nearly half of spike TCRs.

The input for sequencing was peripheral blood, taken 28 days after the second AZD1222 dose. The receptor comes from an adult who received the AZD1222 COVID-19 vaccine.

CDR3 DNA sequence: TGTGCCAGCAGTTTACTGGCGGCAGGGCCCCAGCCCCAGCATTTT. Its translation: CASSLLAAGPQPQHF. This chain uses TRBV28 with TRBJ1-5; a weak D match, TRBD1 (5 bases). V was pared by 2 bases and J by 7 bases, with 15 bases between. Germline-derived CDR1 and CDR2 are MDHEN and SYDVKM. The CDR3 loop spans 15 amino acids.